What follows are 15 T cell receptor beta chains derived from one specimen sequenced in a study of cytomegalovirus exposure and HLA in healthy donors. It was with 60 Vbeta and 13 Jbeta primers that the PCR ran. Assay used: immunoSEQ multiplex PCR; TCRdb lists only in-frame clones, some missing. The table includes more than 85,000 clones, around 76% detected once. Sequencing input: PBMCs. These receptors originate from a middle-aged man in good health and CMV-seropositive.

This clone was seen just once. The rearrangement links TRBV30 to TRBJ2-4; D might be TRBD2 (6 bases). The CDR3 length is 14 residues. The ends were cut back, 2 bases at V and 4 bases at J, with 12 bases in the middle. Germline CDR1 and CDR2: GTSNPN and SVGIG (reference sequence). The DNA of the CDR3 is TGTGCCTGGAGTAGTGGCGGGGTTAAAAACATTCAGTACTTC. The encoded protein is CAWSSGGVKNIQYF.

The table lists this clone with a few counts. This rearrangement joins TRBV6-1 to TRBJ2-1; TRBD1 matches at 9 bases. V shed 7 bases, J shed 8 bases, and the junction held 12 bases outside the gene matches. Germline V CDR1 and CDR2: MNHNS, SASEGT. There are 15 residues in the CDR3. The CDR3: CASKQGALGDHEQFF. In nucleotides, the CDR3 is TGTGCCAGCAAACAGGGGGCGCTGGGTGATCATGAGCAGTTCTTC.

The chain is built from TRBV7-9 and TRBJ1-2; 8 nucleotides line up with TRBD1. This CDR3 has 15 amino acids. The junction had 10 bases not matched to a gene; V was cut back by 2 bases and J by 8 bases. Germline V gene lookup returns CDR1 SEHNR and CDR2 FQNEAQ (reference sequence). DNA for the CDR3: TGTGCCAGCAGCTTAAAAGGCCAGGGGGCTTTCGGCTACACCTTC. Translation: CASSLKGQGAFGYTF.

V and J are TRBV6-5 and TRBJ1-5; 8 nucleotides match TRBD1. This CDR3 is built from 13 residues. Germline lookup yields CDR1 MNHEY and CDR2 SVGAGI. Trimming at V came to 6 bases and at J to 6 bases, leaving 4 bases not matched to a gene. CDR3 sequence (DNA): TGTGCCAGCAGGCGGACAGGGAGTCAGCCCCAGCATTTT. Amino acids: CASRRTGSQPQHF.

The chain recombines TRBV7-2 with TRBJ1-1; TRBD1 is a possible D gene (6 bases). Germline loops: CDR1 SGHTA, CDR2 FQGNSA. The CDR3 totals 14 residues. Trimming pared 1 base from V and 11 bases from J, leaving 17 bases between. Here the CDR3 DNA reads TGTGCCAGCAGCTTAGGGCAAGGACAGTCAACGGCTTTCTTT. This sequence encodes CASSLGQGQSTAFF.

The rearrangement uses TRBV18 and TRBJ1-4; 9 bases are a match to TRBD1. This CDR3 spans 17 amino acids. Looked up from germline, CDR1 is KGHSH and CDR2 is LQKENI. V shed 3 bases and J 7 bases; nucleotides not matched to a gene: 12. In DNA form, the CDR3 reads TGTGCCAGCTCACCCGGCCGACAGGGGGTCCTCCTTGAAAAACTGTTTTTT. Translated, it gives CASSPGRQGVLLEKLFF.

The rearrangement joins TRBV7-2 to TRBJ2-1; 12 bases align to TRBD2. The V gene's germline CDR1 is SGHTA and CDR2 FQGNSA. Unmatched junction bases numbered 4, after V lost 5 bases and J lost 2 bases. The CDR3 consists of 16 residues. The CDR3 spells CASSLGTSGPYNEQFF. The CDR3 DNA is TGTGCCAGCAGCCTAGGGACTAGCGGGCCCTACAATGAGCAGTTCTTC.

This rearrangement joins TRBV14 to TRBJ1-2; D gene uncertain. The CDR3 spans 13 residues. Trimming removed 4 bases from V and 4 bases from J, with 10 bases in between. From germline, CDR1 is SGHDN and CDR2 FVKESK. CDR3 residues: CASSRLGGYGYTF. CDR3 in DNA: TGTGCCAGCAGCCGACTAGGAGGCTATGGCTACACCTTC.

The CDR3 sequence: CASTTRGSGNTIYF. The DNA of the CDR3 is TGTGCCAGCACCACGCGGGGCTCTGGAAACACCATATATTTT. The rearrangement links TRBV11-2 to TRBJ1-3; D gene ambiguous. Germline V CDR1 and CDR2: SGHAT, FQNNGV. There are 14 residues in the CDR3. Between the trimmed V and J ends, which lost 7 bases and 0 bases, there was a span of 10 bases.

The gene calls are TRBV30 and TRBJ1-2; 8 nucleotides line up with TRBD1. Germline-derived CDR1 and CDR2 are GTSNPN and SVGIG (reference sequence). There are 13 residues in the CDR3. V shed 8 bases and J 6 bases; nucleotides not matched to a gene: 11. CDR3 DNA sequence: TGTGCCGAGAATTCAGGGGGCACGGATGGCTACACCTTC. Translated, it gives CAENSGGTDGYTF.

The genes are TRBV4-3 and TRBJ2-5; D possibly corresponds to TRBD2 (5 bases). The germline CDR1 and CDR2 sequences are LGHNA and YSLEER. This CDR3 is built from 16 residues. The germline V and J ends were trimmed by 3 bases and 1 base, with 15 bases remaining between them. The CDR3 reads CASSHLSGRRQETQYF. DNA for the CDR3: TGCGCCAGCAGCCACCTGAGCGGAAGACGCCAAGAGACCCAGTACTTC.

DNA of the CDR3: TGCGCCAGCACCCGGACAGAGAACACCGGGGAGCTGTTTTTT. As protein: CASTRTENTGELFF. The rearrangement uses TRBV4-3 and TRBJ2-2, with D perhaps TRBD1 (6 bases). CDR3 size: 14 residues. Trimming pared 7 bases from V and 1 base from J, leaving 10 bases between. From germline, CDR1 is LGHNA and CDR2 YSLEER.

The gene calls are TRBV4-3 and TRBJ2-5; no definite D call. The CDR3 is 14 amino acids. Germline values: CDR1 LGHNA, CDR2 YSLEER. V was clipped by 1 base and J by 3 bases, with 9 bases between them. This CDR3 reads CASSQAVLKETQYF. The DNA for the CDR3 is TGCGCCAGCAGCCAAGCAGTGTTAAAAGAGACCCAGTACTTC.

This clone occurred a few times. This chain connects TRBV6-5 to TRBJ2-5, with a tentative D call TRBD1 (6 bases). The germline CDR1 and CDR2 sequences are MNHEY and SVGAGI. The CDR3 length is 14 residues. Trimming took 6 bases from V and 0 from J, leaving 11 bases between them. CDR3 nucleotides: TGTGCCAGCAGCCCTAGGGGGTACCAAGAGACCCAGTACTTC. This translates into CASSPRGYQETQYF.

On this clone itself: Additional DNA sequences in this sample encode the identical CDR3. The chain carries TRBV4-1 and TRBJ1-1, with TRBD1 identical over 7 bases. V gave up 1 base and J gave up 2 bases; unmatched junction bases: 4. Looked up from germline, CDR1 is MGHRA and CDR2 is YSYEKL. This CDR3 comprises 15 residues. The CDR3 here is CASSQVGTANTEAFF. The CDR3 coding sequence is TGCGCCAGCAGCCAAGTCGGGACAGCAAACACTGAAGCTTTCTTT.